Given below is one T cell receptor beta chain in context. Its antigen is as yet unknown. This entry is derived from a study of Ad26.COV2.S vaccination and SARS-CoV-2 variants. Study conclusions and caveats: Post-vaccination breadth of spike-specific CD8+ and CD4+ T cell responses was reportedly substantial.

Some clones are missing from TCRdb's copy, which holds only in-frame ones; the method was immunoSEQ multiplex PCR. The table shows 300,000 to 450,000 clones, with roughly 84% occurring only once. Treatment reported: 19 received Ad26.COV2.S at low or high dose, single or two shots; 5 received placebo; per-sample allocation not given. Sampling happened 63 days after the first vaccine or placebo injection. This CDR3 contains 15 residues. The V and J ends lost 4 bases and 2 bases, in that order; junction bases with no gene match: 5. The germline CDR1 and CDR2 sequences are SGHRS and YFSETQ. Sequenced here: peripheral blood, sampled in a trial of Ad26.COV2.S vaccine versus placebo. J is TRBJ2-7 and V is TRBV5-1, with 11 bases identical to TRBD2. The clonotype was recovered from a person aged 18-65 years who received the Ad26.COV2.S COVID-19 vaccine or a placebo. DNA of the CDR3: TGCGCCAGCAGCATGGGACTAGCGGAGCCCTACGAGCAGTACTTC. Protein: CASSMGLAEPYEQYF.